The clone carrying this T cell receptor (beta chain) was found once. Its antigen remains unidentified. The sample is drawn from a study of Ad26.COV2.S vaccination and SARS-CoV-2 variants. Study details: Trial arm assignment for the donor was COV1001 Ad26.COV2.S.

The CDR3 is made up of 19 amino acids. The trim removed 4 bases at V and 4 bases at J, leaving 13 bases unmatched. Germline loops: CDR1 MNHEY, CDR2 SMNVEV (reference sequence). General study findings and limits: Recipients of either vaccine or placebo displayed similar breadth of non-spike TCRs.

Treatment noted: 15 to 20 received Ad26.COV2.S at low or high dose, single or two shots; several received placebo; per-sample allocation not given. Sampling happened 63 days after the first vaccine or placebo injection. The donor was a Boston adult aged 18-55 years. Produced via immunoSEQ multiplex PCR; TCRdb's table is partial and in-frame only. The data show roughly 300,000 clones, about 89% seen once. The chain uses TRBV27 and TRBJ2-2; 12 bases align to TRBD1. This sequence originates from a person between 18 and 65 years old who received the Ad26.COV2.S COVID-19 vaccine or a placebo. Sequences were derived from peripheral blood, sampled in a trial of Ad26.COV2.S vaccine versus placebo. This CDR3 is CASSSNTPGTGGITGELFF. The CDR3, as DNA: TGTGCCAGCAGTTCAAACACCCCCGGGACAGGGGGCATCACCGGGGAGCTGTTTTTT.